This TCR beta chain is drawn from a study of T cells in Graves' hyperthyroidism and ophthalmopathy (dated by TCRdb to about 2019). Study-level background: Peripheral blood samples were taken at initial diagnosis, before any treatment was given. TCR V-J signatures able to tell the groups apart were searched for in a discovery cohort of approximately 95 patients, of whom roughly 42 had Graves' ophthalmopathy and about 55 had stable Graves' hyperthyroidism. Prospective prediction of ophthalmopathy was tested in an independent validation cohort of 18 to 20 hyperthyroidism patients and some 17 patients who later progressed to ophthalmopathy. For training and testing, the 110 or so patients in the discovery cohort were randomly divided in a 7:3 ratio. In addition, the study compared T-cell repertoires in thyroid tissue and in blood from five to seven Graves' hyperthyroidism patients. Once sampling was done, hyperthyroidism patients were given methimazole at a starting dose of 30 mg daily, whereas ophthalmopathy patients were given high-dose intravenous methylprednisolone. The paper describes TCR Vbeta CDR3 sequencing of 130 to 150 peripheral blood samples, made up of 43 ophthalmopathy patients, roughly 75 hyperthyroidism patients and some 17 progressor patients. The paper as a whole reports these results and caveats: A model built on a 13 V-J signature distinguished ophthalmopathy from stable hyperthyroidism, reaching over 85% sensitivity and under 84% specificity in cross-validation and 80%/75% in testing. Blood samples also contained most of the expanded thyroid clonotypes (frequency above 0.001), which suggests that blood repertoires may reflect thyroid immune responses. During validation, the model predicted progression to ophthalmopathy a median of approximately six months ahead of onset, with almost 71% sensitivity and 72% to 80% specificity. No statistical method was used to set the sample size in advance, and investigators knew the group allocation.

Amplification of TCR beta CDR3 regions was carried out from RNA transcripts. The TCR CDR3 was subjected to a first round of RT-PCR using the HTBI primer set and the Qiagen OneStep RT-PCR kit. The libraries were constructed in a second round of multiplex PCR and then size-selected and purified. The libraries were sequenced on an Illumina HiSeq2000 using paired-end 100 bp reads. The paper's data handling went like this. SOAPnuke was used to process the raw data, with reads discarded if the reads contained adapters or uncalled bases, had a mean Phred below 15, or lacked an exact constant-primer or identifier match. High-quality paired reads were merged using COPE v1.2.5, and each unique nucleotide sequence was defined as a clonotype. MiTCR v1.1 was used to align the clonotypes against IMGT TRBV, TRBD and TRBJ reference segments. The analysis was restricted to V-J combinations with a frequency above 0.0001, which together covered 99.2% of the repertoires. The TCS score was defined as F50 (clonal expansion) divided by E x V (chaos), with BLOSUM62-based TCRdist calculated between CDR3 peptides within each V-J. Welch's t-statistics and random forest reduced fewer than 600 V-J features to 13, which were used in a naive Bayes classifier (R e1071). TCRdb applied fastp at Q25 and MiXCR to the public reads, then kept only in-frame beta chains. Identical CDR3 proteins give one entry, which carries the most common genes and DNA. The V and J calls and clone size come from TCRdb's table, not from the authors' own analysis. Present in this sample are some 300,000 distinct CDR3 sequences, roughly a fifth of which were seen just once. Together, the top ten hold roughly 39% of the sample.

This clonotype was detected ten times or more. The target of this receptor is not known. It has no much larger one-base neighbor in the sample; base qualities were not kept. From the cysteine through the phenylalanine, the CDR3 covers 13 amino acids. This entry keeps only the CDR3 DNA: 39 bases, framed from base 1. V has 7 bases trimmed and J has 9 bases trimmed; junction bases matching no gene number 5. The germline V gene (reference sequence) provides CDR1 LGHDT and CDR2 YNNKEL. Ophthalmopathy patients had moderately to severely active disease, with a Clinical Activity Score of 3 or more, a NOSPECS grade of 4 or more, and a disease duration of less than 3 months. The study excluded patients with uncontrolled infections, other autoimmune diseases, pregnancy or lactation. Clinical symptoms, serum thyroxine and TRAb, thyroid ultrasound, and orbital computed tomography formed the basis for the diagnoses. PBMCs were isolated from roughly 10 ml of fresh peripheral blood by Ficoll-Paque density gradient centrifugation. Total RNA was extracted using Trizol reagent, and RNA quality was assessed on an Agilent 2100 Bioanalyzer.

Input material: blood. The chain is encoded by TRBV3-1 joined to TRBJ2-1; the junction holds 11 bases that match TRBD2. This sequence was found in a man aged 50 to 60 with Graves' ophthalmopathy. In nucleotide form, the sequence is TGTGCCAGCAAACTAGCGGGAGAGTTTGAGCAGTTCTTC. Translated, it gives CASKLAGEFEQFF.